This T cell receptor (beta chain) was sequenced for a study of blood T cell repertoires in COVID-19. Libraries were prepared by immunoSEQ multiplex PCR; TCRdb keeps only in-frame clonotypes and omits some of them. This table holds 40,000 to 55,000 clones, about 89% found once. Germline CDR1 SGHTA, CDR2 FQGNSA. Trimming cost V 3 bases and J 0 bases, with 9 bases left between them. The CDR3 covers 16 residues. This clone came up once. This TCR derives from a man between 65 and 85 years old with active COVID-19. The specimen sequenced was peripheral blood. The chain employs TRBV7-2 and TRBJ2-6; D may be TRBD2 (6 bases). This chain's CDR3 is CASSLEGSSGANVLTF. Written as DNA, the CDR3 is TGTGCCAGCAGCTTGGAGGGAAGCTCTGGGGCCAACGTCCTGACTTTC.